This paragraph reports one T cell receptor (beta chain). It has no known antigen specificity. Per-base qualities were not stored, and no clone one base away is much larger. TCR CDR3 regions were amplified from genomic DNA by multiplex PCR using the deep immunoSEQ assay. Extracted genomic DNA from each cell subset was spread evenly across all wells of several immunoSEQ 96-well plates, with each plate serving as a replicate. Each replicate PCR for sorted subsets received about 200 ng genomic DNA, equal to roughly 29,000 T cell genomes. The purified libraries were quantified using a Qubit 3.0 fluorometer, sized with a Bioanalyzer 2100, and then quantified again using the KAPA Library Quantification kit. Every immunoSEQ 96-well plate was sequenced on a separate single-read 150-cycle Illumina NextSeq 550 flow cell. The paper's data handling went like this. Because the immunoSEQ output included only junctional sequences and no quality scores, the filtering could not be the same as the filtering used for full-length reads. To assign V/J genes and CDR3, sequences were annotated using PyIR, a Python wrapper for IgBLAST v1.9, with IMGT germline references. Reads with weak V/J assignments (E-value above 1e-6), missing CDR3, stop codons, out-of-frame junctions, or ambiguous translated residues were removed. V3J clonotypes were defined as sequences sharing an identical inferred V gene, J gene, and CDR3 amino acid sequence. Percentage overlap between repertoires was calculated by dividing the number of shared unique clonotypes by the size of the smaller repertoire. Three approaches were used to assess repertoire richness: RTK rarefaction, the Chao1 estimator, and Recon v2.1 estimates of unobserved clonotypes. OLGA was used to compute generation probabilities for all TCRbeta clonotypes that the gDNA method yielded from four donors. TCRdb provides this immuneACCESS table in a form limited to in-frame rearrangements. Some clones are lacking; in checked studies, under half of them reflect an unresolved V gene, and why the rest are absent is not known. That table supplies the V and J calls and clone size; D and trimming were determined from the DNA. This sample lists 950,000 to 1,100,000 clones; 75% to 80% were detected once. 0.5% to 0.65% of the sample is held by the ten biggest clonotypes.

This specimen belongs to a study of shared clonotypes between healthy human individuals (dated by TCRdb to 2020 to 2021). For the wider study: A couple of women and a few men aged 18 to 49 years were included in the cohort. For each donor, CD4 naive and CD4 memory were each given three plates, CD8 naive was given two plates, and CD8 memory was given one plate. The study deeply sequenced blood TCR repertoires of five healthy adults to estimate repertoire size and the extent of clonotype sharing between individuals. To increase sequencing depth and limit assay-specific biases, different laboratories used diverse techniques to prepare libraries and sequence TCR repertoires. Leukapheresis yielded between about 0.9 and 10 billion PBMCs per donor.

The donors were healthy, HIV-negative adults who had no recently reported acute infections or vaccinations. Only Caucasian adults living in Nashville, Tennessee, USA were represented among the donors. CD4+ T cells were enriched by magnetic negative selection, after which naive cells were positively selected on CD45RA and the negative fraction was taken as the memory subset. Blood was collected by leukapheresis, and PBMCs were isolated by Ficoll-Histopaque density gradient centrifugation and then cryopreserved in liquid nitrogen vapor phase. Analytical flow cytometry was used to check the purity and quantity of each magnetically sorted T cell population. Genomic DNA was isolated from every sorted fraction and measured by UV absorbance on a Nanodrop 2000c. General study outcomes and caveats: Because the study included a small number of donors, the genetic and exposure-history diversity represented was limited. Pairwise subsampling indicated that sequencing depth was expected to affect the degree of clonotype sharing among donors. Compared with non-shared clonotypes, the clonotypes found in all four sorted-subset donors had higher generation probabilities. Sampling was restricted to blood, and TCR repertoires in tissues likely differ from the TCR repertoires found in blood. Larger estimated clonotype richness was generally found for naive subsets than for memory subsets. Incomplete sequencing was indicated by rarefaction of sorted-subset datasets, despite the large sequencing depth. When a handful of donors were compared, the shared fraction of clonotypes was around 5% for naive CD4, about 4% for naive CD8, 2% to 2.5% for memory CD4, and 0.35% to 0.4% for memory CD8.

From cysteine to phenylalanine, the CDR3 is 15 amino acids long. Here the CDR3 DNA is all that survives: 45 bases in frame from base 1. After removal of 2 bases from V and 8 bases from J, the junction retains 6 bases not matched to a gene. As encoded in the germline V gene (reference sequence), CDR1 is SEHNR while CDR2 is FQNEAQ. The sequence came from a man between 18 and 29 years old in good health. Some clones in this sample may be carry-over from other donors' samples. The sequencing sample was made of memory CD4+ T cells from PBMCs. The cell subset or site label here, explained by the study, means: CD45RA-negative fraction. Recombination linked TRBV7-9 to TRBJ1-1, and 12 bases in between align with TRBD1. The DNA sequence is TGTGCCAGCAGCTTAATGGGACAGGGGGCGGTGGAAGCTTTCTTT. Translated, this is CASSLMGQGAVEAFF.